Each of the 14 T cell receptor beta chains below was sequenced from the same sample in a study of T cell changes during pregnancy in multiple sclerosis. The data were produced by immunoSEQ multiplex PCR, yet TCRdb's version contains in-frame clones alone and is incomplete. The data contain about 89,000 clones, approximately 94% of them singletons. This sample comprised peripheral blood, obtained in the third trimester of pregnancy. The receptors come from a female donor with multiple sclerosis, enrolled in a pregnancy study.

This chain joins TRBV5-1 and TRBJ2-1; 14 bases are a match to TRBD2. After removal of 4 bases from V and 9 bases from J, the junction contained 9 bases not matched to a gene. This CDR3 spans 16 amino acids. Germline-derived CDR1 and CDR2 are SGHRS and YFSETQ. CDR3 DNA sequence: TGCGCCAGCAGCCTCCCGGGGACTAGCGGGAGTACTGAGCAGTTCTTC. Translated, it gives CASSLPGTSGSTEQFF.

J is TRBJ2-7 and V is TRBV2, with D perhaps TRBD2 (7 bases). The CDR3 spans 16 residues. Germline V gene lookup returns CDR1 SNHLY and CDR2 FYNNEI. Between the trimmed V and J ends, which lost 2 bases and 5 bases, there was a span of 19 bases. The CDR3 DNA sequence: TGTGCCAGCAGTGAAAGGGGGGGTGGGGACCTCAACGAGCAGTACTTC. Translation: CASSERGGGDLNEQYF.

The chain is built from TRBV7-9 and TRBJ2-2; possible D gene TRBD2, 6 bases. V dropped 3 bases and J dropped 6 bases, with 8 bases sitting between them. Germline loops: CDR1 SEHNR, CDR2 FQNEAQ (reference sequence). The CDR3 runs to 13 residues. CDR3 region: CASSFGGSGELFF. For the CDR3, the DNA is TGTGCCAGCAGCTTTGGGGGGTCCGGGGAGCTGTTTTTT.

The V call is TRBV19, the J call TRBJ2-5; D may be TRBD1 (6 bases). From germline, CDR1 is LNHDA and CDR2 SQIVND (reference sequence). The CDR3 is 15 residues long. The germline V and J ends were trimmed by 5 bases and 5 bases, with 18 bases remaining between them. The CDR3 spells CASSFGTSRGETQYF. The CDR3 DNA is TGTGCCAGTAGTTTCGGGACATCCCGAGGGGAGACCCAGTACTTC.

DNA for the CDR3: TGCGCCAGCAGTCGCCAAGAGACCCAGTACTTC. Residues: CASSRQETQYF. V and J are TRBV5-1 and TRBJ2-5; no firm D call. The V gene's germline CDR1 is SGHRS and CDR2 YFSETQ. This CDR3 is 11 amino acids long. With 5 bases removed from V and 1 base from J, the gap between germline ends came to 3 bases. The full variable domain, in which reference TRBV5-1 and TRBJ2-5 provide the parts outside the CDR3, is KAGVTQTPRYLIKTRGQQVTLSCSPISGHRSVSWYQQTPGQGLQFLFEYFSETQRNKGNFPGRFSGRQFSNSRSEMNVSTLELGDSALYLCASSRQETQYFGPGTRLLVL.

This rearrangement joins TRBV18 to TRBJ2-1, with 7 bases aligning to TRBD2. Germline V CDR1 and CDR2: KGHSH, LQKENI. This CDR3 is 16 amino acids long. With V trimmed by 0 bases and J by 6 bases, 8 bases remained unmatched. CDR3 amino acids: CASSPPNRLAANEQFF. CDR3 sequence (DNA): TGTGCCAGCTCACCACCGAATCGACTAGCCGCCAATGAGCAGTTCTTC.

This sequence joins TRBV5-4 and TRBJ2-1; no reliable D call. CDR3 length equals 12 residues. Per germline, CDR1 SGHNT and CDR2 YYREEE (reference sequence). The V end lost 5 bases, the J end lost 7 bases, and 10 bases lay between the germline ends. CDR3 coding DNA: TGTGCCAGCAGTCGCCACCAGAATGAGCAGTTCTTC. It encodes CASSRHQNEQFF.

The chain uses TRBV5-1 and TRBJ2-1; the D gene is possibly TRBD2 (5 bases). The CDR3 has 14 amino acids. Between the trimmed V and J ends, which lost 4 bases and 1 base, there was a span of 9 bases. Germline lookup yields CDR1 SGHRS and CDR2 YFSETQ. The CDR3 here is CASSRGQSYNEQFF. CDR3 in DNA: TGCGCCAGCAGCCGAGGGCAATCCTACAATGAGCAGTTCTTC.

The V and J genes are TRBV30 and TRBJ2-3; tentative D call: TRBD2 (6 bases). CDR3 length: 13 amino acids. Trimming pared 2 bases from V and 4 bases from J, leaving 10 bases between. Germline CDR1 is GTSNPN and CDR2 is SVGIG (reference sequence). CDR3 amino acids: CAWSLGLADTQYF. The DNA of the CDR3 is TGTGCCTGGAGTCTGGGACTCGCAGATACGCAGTATTTT.

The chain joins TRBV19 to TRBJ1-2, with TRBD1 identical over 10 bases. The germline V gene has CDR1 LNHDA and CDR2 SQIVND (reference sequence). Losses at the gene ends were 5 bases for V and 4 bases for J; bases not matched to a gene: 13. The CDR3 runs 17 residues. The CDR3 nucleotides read TGTGCCAGTAGTCCGGGACAGGGGTTCGGGAAGGCCTATGGCTACACCTTC. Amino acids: CASSPGQGFGKAYGYTF.

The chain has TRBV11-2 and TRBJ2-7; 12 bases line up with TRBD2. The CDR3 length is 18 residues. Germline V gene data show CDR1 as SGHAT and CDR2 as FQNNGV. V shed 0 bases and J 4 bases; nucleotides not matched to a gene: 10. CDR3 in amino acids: CASSLDILAGGEGYEQYF. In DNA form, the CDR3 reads TGTGCCAGCAGCTTAGATATACTAGCGGGAGGAGAAGGGTACGAGCAGTACTTC.

CDR3 DNA: TGCGCCAGCAGCCAAGAGGGGCCGGCCGCCAATCAGCCCCAGCATTTT. Its translation is CASSQEGPAANQPQHF. The chain links TRBV4-1 to TRBJ1-5; possibly TRBD1 for D (5 bases). V was shortened by 0 bases and J by 3 bases, with 12 bases between the two germline ends. The CDR3 loop spans 16 amino acids. Germline loops: CDR1 MGHRA, CDR2 YSYEKL.

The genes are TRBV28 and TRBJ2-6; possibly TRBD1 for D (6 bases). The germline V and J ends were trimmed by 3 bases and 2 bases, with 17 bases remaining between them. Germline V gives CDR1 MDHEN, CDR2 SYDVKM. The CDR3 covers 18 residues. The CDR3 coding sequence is TGTGCCAGCAGTTTTGGGCCAGGGGAGATTCCTGGGGCCAACGTCCTGACTTTC. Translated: CASSFGPGEIPGANVLTF.

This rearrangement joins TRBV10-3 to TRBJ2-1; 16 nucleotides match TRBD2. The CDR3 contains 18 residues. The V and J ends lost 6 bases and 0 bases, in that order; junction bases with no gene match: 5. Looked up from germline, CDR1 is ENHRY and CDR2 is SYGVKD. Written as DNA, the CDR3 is TGTGCCATCAGGCCGGGACTAGCGGGGGGGAGCTCCTACAATGAGCAGTTCTTC. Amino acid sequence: CAIRPGLAGGSSYNEQFF.